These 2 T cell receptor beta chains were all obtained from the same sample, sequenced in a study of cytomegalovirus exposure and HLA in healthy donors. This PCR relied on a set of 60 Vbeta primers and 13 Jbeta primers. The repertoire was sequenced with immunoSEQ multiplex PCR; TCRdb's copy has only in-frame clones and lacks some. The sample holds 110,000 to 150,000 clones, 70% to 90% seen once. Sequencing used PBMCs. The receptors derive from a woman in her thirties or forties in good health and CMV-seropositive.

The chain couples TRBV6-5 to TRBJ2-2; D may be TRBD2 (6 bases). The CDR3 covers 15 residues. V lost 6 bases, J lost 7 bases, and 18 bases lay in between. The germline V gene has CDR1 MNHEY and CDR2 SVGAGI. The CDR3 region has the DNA TGTGCCAGCAGCCCCGCCGGGAGCCCGGGCGGGGAGCTGTTTTTT. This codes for CASSPAGSPGGELFF.

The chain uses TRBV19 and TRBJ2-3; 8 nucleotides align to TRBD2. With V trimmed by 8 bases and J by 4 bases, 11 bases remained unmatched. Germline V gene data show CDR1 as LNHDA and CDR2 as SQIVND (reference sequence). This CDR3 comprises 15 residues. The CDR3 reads CASQSWGGGPDTQYF. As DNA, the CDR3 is TGTGCCAGTCAGTCATGGGGCGGGGGGCCAGATACGCAGTATTTT.